A selection of T cell receptor beta chains follows, all from one sample in a study of blood T cell repertoires in COVID-19. TCRdb's copy holds only in-frame clones and misses some; the assay was immunoSEQ multiplex PCR. The table includes fewer than 300,000 clones, about four fifths detected once. The sequencing input was peripheral blood. These receptors came from a woman between 45 and 60 years old who had recovered from COVID-19. The CDR3 runs from the conserved cysteine through the conserved F or W. D genes are given only for firm matches. Where a row states a size, it is once, few, many or the class of an expanded clone; other rows omit it.

d_call,j_call,v_call,clone_size,cdr3_aa,cdr3_nt
TRBD2,TRBJ2-1,TRBV7-2,-,CASSLVGGSYNEQFF,TGTGCCAGCAGCTTAGTCGGGGGGTCCTACAATGAGCAGTTCTTC
-,TRBJ1-5,TRBV19,-,CASSVPGDSNQPQHF,TGTGCCAGTAGTGTCCCAGGGGATAGCAATCAGCCCCAGCATTTT
TRBD2,TRBJ2-1,TRBV5-6,-,CASSLGLQRGANNEQFF,TGTGCCAGCAGCTTGGGTCTCCAGCGGGGGGCCAACAATGAGCAGTTCTTC
-,TRBJ1-1,TRBV12-3/TRBV12-4,-,CASSFVRGTEAFF,TGTGCCAGCAGTTTTGTGCGAGGCACTGAAGCTTTCTTT
-,TRBJ1-6,TRBV28,few,CASSSPDRDNSPLHF,TGTGCCAGCAGTTCACCGGACAGAGATAATTCACCCCTCCACTTT
TRBD1,TRBJ1-5,TRBV19,-,CASSPGQGPNQPQHF,TGTGCCAGTAGTCCGGGACAGGGTCCTAATCAGCCCCAGCATTTT
-,TRBJ2-1,TRBV3-1/TRBV3-2,-,CASDRLVRNEQFF,TGTGCCAGCGACAGACTAGTCCGCAATGAGCAGTTCTTC
TRBD1,TRBJ2-1,TRBV18,-,CASSSTGVEQFF,TGTGCCAGCTCATCCACAGGGGTTGAGCAGTTCTTC
-,TRBJ2-7,TRBV7-2,few,CASSSFQGSYEQYF,TGTGCCAGCAGCTCCTTCCAGGGATCTTACGAGCAGTACTTC
-,TRBJ2-7,TRBV4-2,-,CASSQVGAEEQYF,TGTGCCAGCAGCCAAGTTGGGGCGGAGGAGCAGTACTTC
TRBD2,TRBJ2-3,TRBV25-1,-,CASSEGGAQYF,TGTGCCAGCAGTGAAGGGGGGGCGCAGTATTTT
-,TRBJ2-7,TRBV28,-,CASKGLSYEQYF,TGTGCCAGCAAGGGACTCTCCTACGAGCAGTACTTC
-,TRBJ2-1,TRBV20-1,-,CRTGGPNEQFF,TGCAGAACCGGGGGGCCCAATGAGCAGTTCTTC
TRBD1,TRBJ2-2,TRBV3-1/TRBV3-2,-,CASSQDSRDRGHTGELFF,TGTGCCAGCAGCCAAGATTCCCGGGACAGGGGGCACACCGGGGAGCTGTTTTTT
-,TRBJ2-5,TRBV3-1/TRBV3-2,-,CASSQDGGKQTQYF,TGTGCCAGCAGCCAAGATGGGGGGAAACAGACCCAGTACTTC
-,TRBJ2-5,TRBV11-1,-,CASSVRSTGETQYF,TGTGCCAGCAGCGTTCGATCCACCGGAGAGACCCAGTACTTC